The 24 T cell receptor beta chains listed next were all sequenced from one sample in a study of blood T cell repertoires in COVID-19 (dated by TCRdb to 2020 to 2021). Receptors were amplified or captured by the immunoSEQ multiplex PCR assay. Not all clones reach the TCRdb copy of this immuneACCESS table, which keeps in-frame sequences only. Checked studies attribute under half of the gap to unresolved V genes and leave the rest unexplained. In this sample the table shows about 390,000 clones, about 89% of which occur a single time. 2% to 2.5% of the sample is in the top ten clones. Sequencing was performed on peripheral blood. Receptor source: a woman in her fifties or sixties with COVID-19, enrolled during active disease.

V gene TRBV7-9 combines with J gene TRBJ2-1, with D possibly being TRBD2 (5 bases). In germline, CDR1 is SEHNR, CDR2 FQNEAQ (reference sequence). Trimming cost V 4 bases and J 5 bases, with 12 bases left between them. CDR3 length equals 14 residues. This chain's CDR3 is CASSSPTSDNEQFF. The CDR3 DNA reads TGTGCCAGCAGCTCGCCTACTAGTGACAATGAGCAGTTCTTC.

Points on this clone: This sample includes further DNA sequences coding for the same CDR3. The CDR3 is CASSYSWGQNTGELFF. CDR3 DNA sequence: TGTGCCAGCAGTTACTCGTGGGGACAGAACACCGGGGAGCTGTTTTTT. The chain is built from TRBV6-5 and TRBJ2-2; perhaps TRBD1 as D (6 bases). The CDR3 contains 16 residues. V lost 0 bases and J lost 1, with 9 bases in between. Per the germline V gene, CDR1 is MNHEY and CDR2 is SVGAGI.

DNA of the CDR3: TGTGCCAGCAGCTTAGGACGAGCGTATGGCTACACCTTC. Protein product: CASSLGRAYGYTF. This chain connects TRBV7-2 to TRBJ1-2; unclear D gene. The ends were cut back, 1 base at V and 5 bases at J, with 8 bases in the middle. Germline loops: CDR1 SGHTA, CDR2 FQGNSA. CDR3 size: 13 residues.

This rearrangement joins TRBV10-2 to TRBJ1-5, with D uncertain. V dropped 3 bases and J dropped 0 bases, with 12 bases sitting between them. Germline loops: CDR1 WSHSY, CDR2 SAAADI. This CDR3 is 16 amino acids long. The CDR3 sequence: CASSDSGGYSNQPQHF. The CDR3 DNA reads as TGCGCCAGCAGTGACTCAGGAGGGTATAGCAATCAGCCCCAGCATTTT.

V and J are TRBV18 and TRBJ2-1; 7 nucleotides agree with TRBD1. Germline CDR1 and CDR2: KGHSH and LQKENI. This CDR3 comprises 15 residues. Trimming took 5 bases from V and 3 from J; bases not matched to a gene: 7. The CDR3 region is CASSTRTGDYNEQFF. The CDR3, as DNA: TGTGCCAGCTCAACCCGGACAGGCGACTACAATGAGCAGTTCTTC.

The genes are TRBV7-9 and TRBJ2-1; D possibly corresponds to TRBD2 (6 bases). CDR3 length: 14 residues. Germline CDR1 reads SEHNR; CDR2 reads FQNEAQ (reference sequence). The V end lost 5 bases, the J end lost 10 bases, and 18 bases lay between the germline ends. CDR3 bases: TGTGCCAGCAGCGGGAAGAGATCGGGGGAAGAGCAGTTCTTC. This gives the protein CASSGKRSGEEQFF.

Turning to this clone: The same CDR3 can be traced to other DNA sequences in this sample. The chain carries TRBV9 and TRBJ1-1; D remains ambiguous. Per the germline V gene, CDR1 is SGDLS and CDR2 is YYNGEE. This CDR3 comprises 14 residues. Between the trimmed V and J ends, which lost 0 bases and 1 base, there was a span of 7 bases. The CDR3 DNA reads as TGTGCCAGCAGCGTAGCTGGAGGGAACACTGAAGCTTTCTTT. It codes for CASSVAGGNTEAFF.

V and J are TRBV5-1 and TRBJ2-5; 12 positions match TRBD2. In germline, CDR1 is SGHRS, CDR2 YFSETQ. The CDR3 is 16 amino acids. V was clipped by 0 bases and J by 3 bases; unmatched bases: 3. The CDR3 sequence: CASSLELAGGKETQYF. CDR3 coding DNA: TGCGCCAGCAGCTTGGAACTAGCGGGGGGCAAAGAGACCCAGTACTTC.

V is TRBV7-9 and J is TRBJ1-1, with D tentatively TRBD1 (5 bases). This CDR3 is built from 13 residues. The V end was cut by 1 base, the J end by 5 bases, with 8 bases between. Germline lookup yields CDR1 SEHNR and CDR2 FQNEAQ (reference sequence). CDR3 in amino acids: CASSLEGHTEAFF. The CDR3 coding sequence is TGTGCCAGCAGCTTAGAAGGACATACTGAAGCTTTCTTT.

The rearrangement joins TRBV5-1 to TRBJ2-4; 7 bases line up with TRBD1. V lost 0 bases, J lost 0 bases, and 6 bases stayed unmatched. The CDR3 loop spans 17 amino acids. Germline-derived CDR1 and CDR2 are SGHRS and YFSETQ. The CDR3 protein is CASSLEGGQIAKNIQYF. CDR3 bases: TGCGCCAGCAGCTTGGAAGGGGGACAGATAGCCAAAAACATTCAGTACTTC.

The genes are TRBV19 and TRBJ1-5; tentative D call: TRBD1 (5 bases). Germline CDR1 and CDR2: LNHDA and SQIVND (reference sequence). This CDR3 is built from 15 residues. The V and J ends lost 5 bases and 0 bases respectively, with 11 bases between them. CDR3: CASSRREVSNQPQHF. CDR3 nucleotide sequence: TGTGCCAGTAGTCGCAGGGAGGTTAGCAATCAGCCCCAGCATTTT.

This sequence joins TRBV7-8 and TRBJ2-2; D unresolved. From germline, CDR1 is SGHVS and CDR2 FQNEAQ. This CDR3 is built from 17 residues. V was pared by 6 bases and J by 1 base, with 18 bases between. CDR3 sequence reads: CASSLPPYDLNTGELFF. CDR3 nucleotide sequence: TGTGCCAGCAGTTTGCCTCCCTATGACTTGAACACCGGGGAGCTGTTTTTT.

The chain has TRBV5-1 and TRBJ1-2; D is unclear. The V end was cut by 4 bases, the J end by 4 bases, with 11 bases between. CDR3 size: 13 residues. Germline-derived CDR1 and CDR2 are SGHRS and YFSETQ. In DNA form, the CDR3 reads TGCGCCAGCAGCCACCCTCTCGGCTATGGCTACACCTTC. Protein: CASSHPLGYGYTF.

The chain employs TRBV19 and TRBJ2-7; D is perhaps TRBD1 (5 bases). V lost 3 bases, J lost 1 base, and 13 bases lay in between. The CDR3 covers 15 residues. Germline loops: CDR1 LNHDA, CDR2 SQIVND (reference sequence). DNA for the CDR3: TGTGCCAGTAGTATGACAGCCCAAGTATCCTACGAGCAGTACTTC. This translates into CASSMTAQVSYEQYF.

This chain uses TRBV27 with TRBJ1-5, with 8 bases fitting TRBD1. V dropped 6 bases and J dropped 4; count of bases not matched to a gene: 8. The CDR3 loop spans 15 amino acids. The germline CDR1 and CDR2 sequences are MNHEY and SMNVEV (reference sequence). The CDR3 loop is CASRPGQGGNQPQHF. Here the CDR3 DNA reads TGTGCCAGCAGACCAGGACAGGGCGGGAATCAGCCCCAGCATTTT.

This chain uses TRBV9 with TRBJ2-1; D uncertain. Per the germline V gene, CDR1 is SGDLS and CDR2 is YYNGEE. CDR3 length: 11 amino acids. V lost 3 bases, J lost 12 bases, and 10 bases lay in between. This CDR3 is CASSGWAGQFF. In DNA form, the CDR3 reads TGTGCCAGCAGCGGGTGGGCTGGGCAGTTCTTC.

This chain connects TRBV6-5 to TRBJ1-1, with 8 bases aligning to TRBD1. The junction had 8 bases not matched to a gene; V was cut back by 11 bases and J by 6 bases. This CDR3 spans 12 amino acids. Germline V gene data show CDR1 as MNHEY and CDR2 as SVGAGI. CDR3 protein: CAVQGGFAEAFF. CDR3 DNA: TGTGCCGTACAGGGGGGGTTCGCTGAAGCTTTCTTT.

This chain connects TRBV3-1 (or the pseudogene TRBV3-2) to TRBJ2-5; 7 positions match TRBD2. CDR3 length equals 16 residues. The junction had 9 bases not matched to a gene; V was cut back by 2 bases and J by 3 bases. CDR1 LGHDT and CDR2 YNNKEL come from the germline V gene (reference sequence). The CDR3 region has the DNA TGTGCCAGCAGCCAACCCCGGGGGAGCGGGGAAGAGACCCAGTACTTC. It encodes CASSQPRGSGEETQYF.

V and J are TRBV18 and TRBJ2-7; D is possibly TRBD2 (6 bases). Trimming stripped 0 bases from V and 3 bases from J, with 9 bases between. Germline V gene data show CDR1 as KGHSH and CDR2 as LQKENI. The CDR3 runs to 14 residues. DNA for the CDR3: TGTGCCAGCTCACCACCGGAGGGCTACTACGAGCAGTACTTC. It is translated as CASSPPEGYYEQYF.

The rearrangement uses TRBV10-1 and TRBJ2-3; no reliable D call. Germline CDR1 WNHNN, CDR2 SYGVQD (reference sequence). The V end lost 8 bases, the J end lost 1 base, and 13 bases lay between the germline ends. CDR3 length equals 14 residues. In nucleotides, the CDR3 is TGCGCCAGCCGTAACAGTCCATGCACAGATACGCAGTATTTT. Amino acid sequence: CASRNSPCTDTQYF.

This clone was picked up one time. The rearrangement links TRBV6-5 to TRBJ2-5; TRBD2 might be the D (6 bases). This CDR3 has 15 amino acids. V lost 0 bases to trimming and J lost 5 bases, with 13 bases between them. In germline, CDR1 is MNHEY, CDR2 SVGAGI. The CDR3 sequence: CASSYSIGGRETQYF. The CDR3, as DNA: TGTGCCAGCAGTTACTCGATCGGGGGTCGGGAGACCCAGTACTTC.

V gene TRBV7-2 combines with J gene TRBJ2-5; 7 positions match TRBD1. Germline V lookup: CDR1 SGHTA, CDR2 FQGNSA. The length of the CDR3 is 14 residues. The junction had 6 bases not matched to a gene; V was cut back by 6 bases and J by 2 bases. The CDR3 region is CASRVLRGQETQYF. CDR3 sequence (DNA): TGTGCCAGCAGGGTGCTCAGGGGGCAAGAGACCCAGTACTTC.

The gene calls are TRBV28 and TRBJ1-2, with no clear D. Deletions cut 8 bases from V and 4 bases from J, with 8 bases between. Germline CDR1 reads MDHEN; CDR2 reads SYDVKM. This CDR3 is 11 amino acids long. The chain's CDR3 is CASSGIYGYTF. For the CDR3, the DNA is TGTGCCAGCTCAGGCATCTATGGCTACACCTTC.

In DNA form, the CDR3 reads TGTGCCAGCTCAGTGGCTCATGGCACAGATACGCAGTATTTT. This codes for CASSVAHGTDTQYF. V gene TRBV11-3 combines with J gene TRBJ2-3; the D is unclear. CDR1 and CDR2 (germline): SGHNT, YENEEA. The CDR3 consists of 14 residues. V was pared by 8 bases and J by 1 base, with 13 bases between.